This T cell receptor beta chain was obtained from a study of T cell repertoires in cytomegalovirus infection. Using its own MiXCR run on the reads, TCRdb lists one record per CDR3 protein. This sample yields about 360,000 distinct CDR3 sequences, of which 15% to 20% are seen a single time; 7.5% to 9.5% belongs to the top ten. The sequence derives from a human donor in good health (CMV status not recorded). Some clones in this sample may be carry-over from other donors' samples. The material sequenced was PBMCs.

The CDR3 coding sequence is TGCGCCAGCAACCTGGGCGGAGAGCAGTACTTC. It yields the protein CASNLGGEQYF. The gene calls are TRBV10-1 and TRBJ2-7; D unresolved. Germline-derived CDR1 and CDR2 are WNHNN and SYGVQD (reference sequence). V was clipped by 7 bases and J by 7 bases, with 11 bases between them. This CDR3 spans 11 amino acids.